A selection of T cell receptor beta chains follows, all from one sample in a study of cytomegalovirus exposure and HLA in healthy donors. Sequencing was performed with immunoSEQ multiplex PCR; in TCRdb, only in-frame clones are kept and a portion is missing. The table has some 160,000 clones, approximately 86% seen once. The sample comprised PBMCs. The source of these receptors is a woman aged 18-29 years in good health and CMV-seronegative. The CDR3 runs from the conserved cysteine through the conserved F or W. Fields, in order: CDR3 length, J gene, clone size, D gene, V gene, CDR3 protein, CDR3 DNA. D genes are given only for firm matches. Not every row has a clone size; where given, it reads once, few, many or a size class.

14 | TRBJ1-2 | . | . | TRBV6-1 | CASSAKQGTGGYTF | TGTGCCAGCAGTGCAAAACAGGGAACGGGCGGCTACACCTTC
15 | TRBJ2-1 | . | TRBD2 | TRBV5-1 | CASSPGTSDYNEQFF | TGCGCCAGCAGCCCGGGGACTAGCGATTACAATGAGCAGTTCTTC
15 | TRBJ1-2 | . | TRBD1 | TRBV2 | CASERGTGSNYGYTF | TGTGCCAGCGAACGAGGGACAGGGAGTAACTATGGCTACACCTTC
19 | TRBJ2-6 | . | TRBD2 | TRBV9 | CASSVQAWGGSSGANVLTF | TGTGCCAGCAGCGTTCAGGCTTGGGGCGGGAGCTCTGGGGCCAACGTCCTGACTTTC
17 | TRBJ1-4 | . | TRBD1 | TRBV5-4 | CASSLKQGARANEKLFF | TGTGCCAGCAGCTTGAAGCAGGGGGCGCGGGCTAATGAAAAACTGTTTTTT
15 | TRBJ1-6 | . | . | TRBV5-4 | CASSSMGLPLSPLHF | TGTGCCAGCAGCTCCATGGGACTGCCCCTTTCACCCCTCCACTTT
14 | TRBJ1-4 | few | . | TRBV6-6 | CASTSLRDREKLFF | TGTGCCAGCACCTCCCTGAGGGATAGGGAAAAACTGTTTTTT
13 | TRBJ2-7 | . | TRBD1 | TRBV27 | CASSGDSFYEQYF | TGTGCCAGCAGCGGGGACAGCTTCTACGAGCAGTACTTC
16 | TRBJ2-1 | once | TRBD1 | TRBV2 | CASISPRDRVHNEQFF | TGTGCCAGCATTTCCCCTCGGGACAGGGTTCACAATGAGCAGTTCTTC
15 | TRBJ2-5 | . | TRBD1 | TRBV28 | CASSLLGGQEETQYF | TGTGCCAGCAGTTTGCTGGGGGGACAGGAAGAGACCCAGTACTTC
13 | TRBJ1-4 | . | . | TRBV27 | CASSRSILGKLFF | TGTGCCAGCAGTCGTTCAATCCTCGGAAAACTGTTTTTT
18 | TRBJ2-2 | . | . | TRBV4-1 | CASSPNYGSTMNTGELFF | TGCGCCAGCAGCCCCAATTACGGGAGCACAATGAACACCGGGGAGCTGTTTTTT
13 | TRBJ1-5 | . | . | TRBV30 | CAWSVGGRQPQHF | TGTGCCTGGAGTGTTGGAGGGAGGCAGCCCCAGCATTTT
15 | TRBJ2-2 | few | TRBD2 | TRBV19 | CASKLAGGRIGELFF | TGTGCCAGTAAACTTGCGGGGGGCCGTATCGGGGAGCTGTTTTTT
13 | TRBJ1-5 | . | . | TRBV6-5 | CASRGRIDQPQHF | TGTGCCAGCAGGGGGAGGATTGATCAGCCCCAGCATTTT
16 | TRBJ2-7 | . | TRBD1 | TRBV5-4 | CASTTTGTGTSYEQYF | TGTGCCAGCACTACGACCGGGACAGGGACGTCCTACGAGCAGTACTTC
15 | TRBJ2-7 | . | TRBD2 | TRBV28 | CASSLWTSGGYEQYF | TGTGCCAGCAGTTTATGGACTAGCGGGGGCTACGAGCAGTACTTC
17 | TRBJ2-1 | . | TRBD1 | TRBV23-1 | CASSQQQGILWNNEQFF | TGCGCCAGCAGTCAACAACAGGGGATTTTGTGGAACAATGAGCAGTTCTTC
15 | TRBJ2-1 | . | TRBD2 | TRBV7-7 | CASSRTSGDYNEQFF | TGTGCCAGCAGCCGGACTAGCGGGGATTACAATGAGCAGTTCTTC
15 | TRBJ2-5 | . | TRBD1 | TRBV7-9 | CASSSRDRGPETQYF | TGTGCCAGCAGCTCTAGGGACAGGGGGCCGGAGACCCAGTACTTC
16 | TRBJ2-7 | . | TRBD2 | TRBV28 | CASSRPLAGLAYEQYF | TGTGCCAGCAGCCGCCCCTTAGCGGGCCTTGCCTACGAGCAGTACTTC
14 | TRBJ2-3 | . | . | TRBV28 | CASSLTQGPDTQYF | TGTGCCAGCAGTTTAACACAGGGCCCAGATACGCAGTATTTT
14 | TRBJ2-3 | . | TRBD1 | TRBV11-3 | CASSPGGSTDTQYF | TGTGCCAGCAGCCCAGGGGGCAGCACAGATACGCAGTATTTT
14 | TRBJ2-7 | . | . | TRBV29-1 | CSVEQEGGPYEQYF | TGCAGCGTTGAACAGGAGGGAGGTCCCTACGAGCAGTACTTC
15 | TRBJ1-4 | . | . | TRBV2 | CASSEIPLSAAKLFF | TGTGCCAGCAGTGAAATACCTCTCTCCGCGGCAAAACTGTTTTTT
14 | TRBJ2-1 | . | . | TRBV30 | CAWSAGGRYNEQFF | TGTGCCTGGAGTGCGGGGGGCCGGTACAATGAGCAGTTCTTC
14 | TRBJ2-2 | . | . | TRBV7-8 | CASSLGTATGELFF | TGTGCCAGCAGCTTAGGCACAGCCACCGGGGAGCTGTTTTTT
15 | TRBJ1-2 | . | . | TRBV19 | CASSPEPGSLYGYTF | TGTGCCAGTAGCCCCGAGCCGGGTAGCCTATATGGCTACACCTTC
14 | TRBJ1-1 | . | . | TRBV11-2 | CASSLLTDRPRAFF | TGTGCCAGCAGCTTACTTACAGATCGTCCGCGAGCTTTCTTT
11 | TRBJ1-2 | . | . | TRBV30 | CAWRQVQGYTF | TGTGCCTGGCGACAGGTTCAAGGCTACACCTTC
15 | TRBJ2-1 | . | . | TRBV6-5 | CASSTDRTGYNEQFF | TGTGCCAGCAGTACCGACAGGACCGGTTACAATGAGCAGTTCTTC
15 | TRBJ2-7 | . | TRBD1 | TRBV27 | CASSPGTGYPYEQYF | TGTGCCAGCAGCCCCGGGACAGGGTACCCCTACGAGCAGTACTTC
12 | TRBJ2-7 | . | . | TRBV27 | CASSFYGAEQYF | TGTGCCAGCAGTTTTTATGGGGCCGAGCAGTACTTC
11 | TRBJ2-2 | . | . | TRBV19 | CAVSRPGELFF | TGTGCCGTCTCCAGGCCGGGGGAGCTGTTTTTT
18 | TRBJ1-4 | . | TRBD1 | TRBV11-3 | CASSPGEDRVSTNEKLFF | TGTGCCAGCAGCCCCGGTGAGGACAGGGTATCAACTAATGAAAAACTGTTTTTT
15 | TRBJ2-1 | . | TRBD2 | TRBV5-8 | CASSLGGSSYNEQFF | TGTGCCAGCAGCTTGGGCGGGAGTTCCTACAATGAGCAGTTCTTC
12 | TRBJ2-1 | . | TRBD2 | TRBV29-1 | CRVGAGSNEQFF | TGCAGGGTAGGAGCGGGGTCCAATGAGCAGTTCTTC
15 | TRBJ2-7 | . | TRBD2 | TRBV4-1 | CASSQGIPSGYEQYF | TGCGCCAGCAGCCAAGGAATCCCTAGCGGCTACGAGCAGTACTTC
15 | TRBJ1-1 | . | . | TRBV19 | CASSIDGRANTEAFF | TGTGCCAGTAGTATAGACGGCAGGGCGAACACTGAAGCTTTCTTT
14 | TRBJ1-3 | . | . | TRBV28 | CASSLGLTGNTIYF | TGTGCCAGCAGTTTGGGACTTACTGGAAACACCATATATTTT
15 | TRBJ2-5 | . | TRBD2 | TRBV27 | CASSPWTSAQETQYF | TGTGCCAGCAGTCCCTGGACTAGCGCCCAAGAGACCCAGTACTTC
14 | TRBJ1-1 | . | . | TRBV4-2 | CASSQGRENTEAFF | TGTGCCAGCAGCCAAGGGAGGGAGAACACTGAAGCTTTCTTT
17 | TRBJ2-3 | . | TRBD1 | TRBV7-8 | CASSPNQGAGITDTQYF | TGTGCCAGCAGTCCGAACCAGGGGGCAGGAATCACAGATACGCAGTATTTT
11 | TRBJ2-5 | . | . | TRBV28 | CASSLSETQYF | TGTGCCAGCAGTTTGTCGGAGACCCAGTACTTC